The entry that follows covers one T cell receptor beta chain sequence. Its specific antigen is unknown. No much larger clonotype is one base removed from it; base qualities were not supplied. V sheds 5 bases and J sheds 0 bases, leaving 23 bases between their ends. Taken from the germline V gene (reference sequence), the CDR1 and CDR2 loops are LNHNV and YYDKDF. The CDR3 measures 19 amino acids from cysteine to phenylalanine. Only the CDR3 DNA stays, 57 bases, in frame from base 1. TCR CDR3 regions were amplified from genomic DNA by multiplex PCR using the deep immunoSEQ assay. Genomic DNA extracted from each cell subset was distributed evenly over all wells of several immunoSEQ 96-well plates, and each plate served as one replicate. For sorted subsets, 200 to 250 ng of genomic DNA, equivalent to 30,000 or so T cell genomes, went into each replicate PCR. The purified libraries were quantified using a Qubit 3.0 fluorometer, sized with a Bioanalyzer 2100, and then quantified again using the KAPA Library Quantification kit. A separate single-read 150-cycle Illumina NextSeq 550 flow cell was used to sequence each immunoSEQ 96-well plate. The authors processed their data as follows. The immunoSEQ output contained only junctional sequences without quality scores, so filtering could not match that applied to full-length reads. Sequences were annotated with PyIR, a Python wrapper for IgBLAST v1.9, and V/J genes and CDR3 were assigned using IMGT germline references. Any read was removed if the V/J assignment was weak (E-value above 1e-6), the CDR3 was missing, or the read contained stop codons, out-of-frame junctions, or ambiguous translated residues. V3J clonotypes were defined by identical inferred V gene, J gene, and CDR3 amino acid sequence. The percentage overlap between two repertoires was calculated by dividing the number of shared unique clonotypes by the size of the smaller repertoire. Repertoire richness was assessed with RTK rarefaction, the Chao1 estimator, and Recon v2.1 estimates of unobserved clonotypes. For all TCRbeta clonotypes obtained by the gDNA method from several donors, generation probabilities were computed with OLGA. TCRdb took this table from immuneACCESS and kept in-frame rearrangements with V and J called. Such tables lack part of the clones; where checked against another copy, unresolved V genes explain under half of the gap, and the rest is unexplained. V, J and clone size reflect that table, while D and trimming were determined from the DNA. The sample profile shows over 2 million clones; approximately 94% of them were found once. The ten largest clones take up around 1.1% of the sample.

For the CD8 naive samples, CD45RO-negative cells were positively selected for CCR7, yielding a CD45RA+CCR7+ population from which TemRA cells were excluded. Healthy HIV-negative adults with no recently reported acute infections or vaccinations were included as donors. Every donor was a Caucasian adult living in Nashville, Tennessee, USA. Blood was obtained by leukapheresis, after which PBMCs were separated by Ficoll-Histopaque density gradient centrifugation and cryopreserved in liquid nitrogen vapor phase. Analytical flow cytometry was used to check the purity and quantity of each magnetically sorted T cell population. Genomic DNA was isolated from every sorted fraction and measured by UV absorbance on a Nanodrop 2000c. This entry is derived from a study of shared clonotypes between healthy human individuals (dated by TCRdb to 2018 to 2020). With respect to the entire study: The cohort comprised a couple of women and a few men aged 18 to 49 years. Per donor, three plates each were used for CD4 naive and CD4 memory, two for CD8 naive, and one for CD8 memory. To estimate repertoire size and how much clonotype sharing occurs between individuals, the study deeply sequenced the blood TCR repertoires of five or six healthy adults. Different laboratories and diverse techniques were used to prepare libraries and sequence TCR repertoires, to increase sequencing depth and limit assay-specific biases. Each donor's leukapheresis produced roughly between roughly 0.85 and 10 billion PBMCs.

Points the paper makes about the study in general: Across several donors, roughly 5.1% of naive CD4, more than 3% of naive CD8, 2.3% of memory CD4, and 0.4% of memory CD8 clonotypes were shared. Based on pairwise subsampling, the degree of clonotype sharing among donors was expected to be affected by sequencing depth. Estimated clonotype richness was generally larger for naive than for memory subsets. Sampling was restricted to blood, and TCR repertoires in tissue are likely to differ from TCR repertoires in blood. The small number of donors limited the genetic and exposure-history diversity represented. Compared with non-shared clonotypes, clonotypes shared by all four sorted-subset donors had higher generation probabilities. Rarefaction of sorted-subset datasets indicated incomplete sequencing despite the large sequencing depth.

The sequenced sample consisted of naive CD8+ T cells sorted from blood. Explained via the paper, the cell subset or site label denotes: CD45RA+CCR7+. The source of this sequence is a man between 18 and 35 years old in good health. This chain joins TRBV15 to TRBJ2-1; the D gene could be either TRBD1 or TRBD2, each agreeing at 5 bases. The DNA is TGTGCCACCAGCCCCGAGGGGCTAGAATTAAGGAGCTCCTACAATGAGCAGTTCTTC. This is translated as CATSPEGLELRSSYNEQFF.